Listed here is a single T cell receptor beta chain. In the authors' methods: Quantification of nucleated cells was approximated via reference gene primer amplification. The repertoire was sequenced with immunoSEQ multiplex PCR; TCRdb's copy has only in-frame clones and lacks some. For V, J and clone size, that table is used; D and trimming come from the DNA. The sample has approximately 94,000 clones, 80% seen once. This record comes from a study of blood T cell repertoires in COVID-19. Background on the study: PBMCs, B-cell-depleted T cells, or T cells were the source of the cDNA or gDNA that made up the material.

Trimming took 3 bases from V and 7 from J; bases not matched to a gene: 2. CDR1 MDHEN and CDR2 SYDVKM come from the germline V gene. The CDR3 loop spans 12 amino acids. Material: peripheral blood. The origin of this receptor is a man in his 70s with active or convalescent COVID-19. V gene TRBV28 combines with J gene TRBJ1-2, with TRBD1 identical over 7 bases. In DNA, the CDR3 is TGTGCCAGCAGTTTCTCAGGGGGTGGCTACACCTTC. This gives the protein CASSFSGGGYTF.